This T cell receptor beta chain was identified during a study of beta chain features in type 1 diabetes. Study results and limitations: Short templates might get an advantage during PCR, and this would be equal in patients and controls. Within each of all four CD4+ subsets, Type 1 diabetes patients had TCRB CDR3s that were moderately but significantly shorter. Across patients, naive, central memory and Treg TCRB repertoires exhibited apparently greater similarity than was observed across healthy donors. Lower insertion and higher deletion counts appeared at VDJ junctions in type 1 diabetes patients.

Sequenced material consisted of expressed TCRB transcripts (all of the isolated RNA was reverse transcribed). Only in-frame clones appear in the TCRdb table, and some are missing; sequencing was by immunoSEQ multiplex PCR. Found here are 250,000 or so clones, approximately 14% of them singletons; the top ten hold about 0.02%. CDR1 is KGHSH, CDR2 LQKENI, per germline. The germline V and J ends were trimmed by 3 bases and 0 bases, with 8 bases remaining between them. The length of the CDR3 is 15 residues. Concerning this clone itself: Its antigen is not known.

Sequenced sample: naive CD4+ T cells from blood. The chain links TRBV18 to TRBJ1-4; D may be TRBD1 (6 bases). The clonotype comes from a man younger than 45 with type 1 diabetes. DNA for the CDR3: TGTGCCAGCTCACCCGCAGGGGCAACTAATGAAAAACTGTTTTTT. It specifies CASSPAGATNEKLFF.